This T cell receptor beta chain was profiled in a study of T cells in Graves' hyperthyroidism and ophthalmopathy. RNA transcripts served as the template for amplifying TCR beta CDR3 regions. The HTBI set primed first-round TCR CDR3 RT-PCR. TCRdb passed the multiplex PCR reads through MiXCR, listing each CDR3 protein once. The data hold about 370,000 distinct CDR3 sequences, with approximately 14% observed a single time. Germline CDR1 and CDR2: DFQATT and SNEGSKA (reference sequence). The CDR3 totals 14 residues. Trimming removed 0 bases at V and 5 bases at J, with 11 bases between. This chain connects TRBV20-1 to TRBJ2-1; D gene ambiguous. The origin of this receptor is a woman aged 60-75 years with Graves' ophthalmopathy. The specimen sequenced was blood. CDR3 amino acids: CSARDLHGNNEQFF. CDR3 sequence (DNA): TGCAGTGCTAGAGATTTGCACGGTAACAATGAGCAGTTCTTC.